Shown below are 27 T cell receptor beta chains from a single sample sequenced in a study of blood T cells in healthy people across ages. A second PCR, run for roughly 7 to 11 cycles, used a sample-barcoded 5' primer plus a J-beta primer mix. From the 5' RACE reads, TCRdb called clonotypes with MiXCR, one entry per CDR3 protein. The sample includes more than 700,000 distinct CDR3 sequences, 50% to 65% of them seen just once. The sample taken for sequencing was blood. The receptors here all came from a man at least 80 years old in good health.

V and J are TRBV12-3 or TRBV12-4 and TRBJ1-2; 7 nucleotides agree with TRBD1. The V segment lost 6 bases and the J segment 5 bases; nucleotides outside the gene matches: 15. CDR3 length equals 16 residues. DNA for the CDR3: TGTGCCAGCAGGGACAGGAGGGGTGGGACTGGGTATGGCTACACCTTC. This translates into CASRDRRGGTGYGYTF.

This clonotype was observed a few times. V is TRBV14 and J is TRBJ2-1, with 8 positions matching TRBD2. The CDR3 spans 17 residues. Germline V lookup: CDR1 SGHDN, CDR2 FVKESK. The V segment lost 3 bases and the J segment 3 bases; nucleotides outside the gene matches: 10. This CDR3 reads CASSQVRAGVGYNEQFF. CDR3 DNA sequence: TGTGCCAGCAGCCAGGTCAGAGCGGGAGTTGGCTACAATGAGCAGTTCTTC.

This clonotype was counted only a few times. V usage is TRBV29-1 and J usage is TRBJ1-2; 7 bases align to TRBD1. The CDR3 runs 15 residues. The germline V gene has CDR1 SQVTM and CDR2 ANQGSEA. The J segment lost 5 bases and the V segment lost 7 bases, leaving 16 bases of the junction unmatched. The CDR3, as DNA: TGCAGCGCTCTCTTCAGGGGGAAGCTTATTTATGGCTACACCTTC. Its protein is CSALFRGKLIYGYTF.

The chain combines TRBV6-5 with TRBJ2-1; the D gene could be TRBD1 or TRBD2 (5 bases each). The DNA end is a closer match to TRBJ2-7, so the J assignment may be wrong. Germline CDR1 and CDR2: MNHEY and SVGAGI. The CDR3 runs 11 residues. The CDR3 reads CASARGNEQYF. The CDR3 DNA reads TGTGCCAGCGCCCGGGGCAATGAGCAGTACTTC.

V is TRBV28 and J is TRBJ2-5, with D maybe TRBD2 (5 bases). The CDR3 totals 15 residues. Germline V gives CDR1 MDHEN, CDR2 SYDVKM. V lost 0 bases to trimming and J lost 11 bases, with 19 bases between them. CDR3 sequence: CASSLWDSVPGEQYF. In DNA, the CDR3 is TGTGCCAGCAGTTTATGGGATAGCGTCCCGGGTGAGCAGTACTTC.

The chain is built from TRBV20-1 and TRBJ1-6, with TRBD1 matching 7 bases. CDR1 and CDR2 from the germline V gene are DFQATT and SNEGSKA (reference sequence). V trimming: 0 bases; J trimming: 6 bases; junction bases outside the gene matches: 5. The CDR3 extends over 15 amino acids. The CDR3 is CSARDETGSNSPLHF. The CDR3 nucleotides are TGCAGTGCTAGAGATGAGACAGGGTCTAATTCACCCCTCCACTTT.

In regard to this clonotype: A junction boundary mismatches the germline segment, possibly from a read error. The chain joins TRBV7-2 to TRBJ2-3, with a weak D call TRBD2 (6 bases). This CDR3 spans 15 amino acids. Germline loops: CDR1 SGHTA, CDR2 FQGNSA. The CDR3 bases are TGTGCCAGCAGCTTAGTTGGGGGGACGGCAGATACGCGGTATTTT. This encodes CASSLVGGTADTRYF. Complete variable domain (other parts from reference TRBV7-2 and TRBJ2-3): GAGVSQSPSNKVTEKGKDVELRCDPISGHTALYWYRQSLGQGLEFLIYFQGNSAPDKSGLPSDRFSAERTGGSVSTLTIQRTQQEDSAVYLCASSLVGGTADTRYFGPGTRLTVL.

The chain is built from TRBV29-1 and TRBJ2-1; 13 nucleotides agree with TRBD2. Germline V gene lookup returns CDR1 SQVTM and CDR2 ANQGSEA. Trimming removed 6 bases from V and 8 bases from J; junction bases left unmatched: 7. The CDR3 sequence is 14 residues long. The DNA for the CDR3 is TGCAGCGTCGAATGGACTAGCGGGAGTTATGAGCAGTTCTTC. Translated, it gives CSVEWTSGSYEQFF.

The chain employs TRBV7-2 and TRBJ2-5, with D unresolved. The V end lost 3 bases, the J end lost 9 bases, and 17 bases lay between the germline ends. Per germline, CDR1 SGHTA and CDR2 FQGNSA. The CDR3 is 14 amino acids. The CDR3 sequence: CASSFLLSAQPQYF. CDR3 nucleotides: TGTGCCAGCAGCTTCCTCCTAAGCGCCCAACCCCAGTACTTC.

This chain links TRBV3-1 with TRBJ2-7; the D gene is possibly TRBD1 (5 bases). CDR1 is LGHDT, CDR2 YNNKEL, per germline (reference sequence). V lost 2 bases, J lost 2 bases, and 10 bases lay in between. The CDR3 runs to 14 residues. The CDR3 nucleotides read TGTGCCAGCAGCCAACAGGGCCAGCCCTACGAGCAGTACTTC. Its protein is CASSQQGQPYEQYF.

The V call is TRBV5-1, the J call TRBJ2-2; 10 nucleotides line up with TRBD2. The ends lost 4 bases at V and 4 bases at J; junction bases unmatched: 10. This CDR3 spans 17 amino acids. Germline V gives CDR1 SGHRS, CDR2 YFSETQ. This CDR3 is CASSASPSGRSTGELFF. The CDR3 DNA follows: TGCGCCAGCAGCGCCTCCCCTAGCGGGAGATCCACCGGGGAGCTGTTTTTT.

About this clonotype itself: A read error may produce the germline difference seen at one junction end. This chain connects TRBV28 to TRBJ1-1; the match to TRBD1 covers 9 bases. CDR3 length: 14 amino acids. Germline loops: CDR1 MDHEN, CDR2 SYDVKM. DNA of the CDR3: TGTGCCAGCAGTCCCGGGACAGGGAAGACTGGAGCTTTCTTT. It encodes CASSPGTGKTGAFF.

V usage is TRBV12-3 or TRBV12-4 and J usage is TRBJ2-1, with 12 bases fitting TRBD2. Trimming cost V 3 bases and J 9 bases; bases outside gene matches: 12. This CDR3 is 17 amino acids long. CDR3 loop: CASSFSSGRAVVGEQFF. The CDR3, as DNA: TGTGCCAGCAGTTTCTCTAGCGGGAGGGCCGTAGTGGGTGAGCAGTTCTTC.

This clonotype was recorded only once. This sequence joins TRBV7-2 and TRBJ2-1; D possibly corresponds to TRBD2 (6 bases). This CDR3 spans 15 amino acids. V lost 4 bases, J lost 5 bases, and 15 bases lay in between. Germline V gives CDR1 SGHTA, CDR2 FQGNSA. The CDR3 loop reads CASSSQWTNHNEQFF. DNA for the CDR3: TGTGCCAGCAGCTCCCAATGGACTAACCACAATGAGCAGTTCTTC.

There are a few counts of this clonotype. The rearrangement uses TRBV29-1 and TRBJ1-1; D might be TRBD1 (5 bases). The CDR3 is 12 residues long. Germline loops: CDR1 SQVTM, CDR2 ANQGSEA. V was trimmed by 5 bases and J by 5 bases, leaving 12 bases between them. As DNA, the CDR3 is TGCAGCGTTTGGCAGGGTAATACTGAAGCTTTCTTT. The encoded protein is CSVWQGNTEAFF.

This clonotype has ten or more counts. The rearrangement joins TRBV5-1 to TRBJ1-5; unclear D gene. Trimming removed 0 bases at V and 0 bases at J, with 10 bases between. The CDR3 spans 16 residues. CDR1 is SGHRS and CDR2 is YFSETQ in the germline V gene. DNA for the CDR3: TGCGCCAGCAGCTTGGACCAGACTTATAGCAATCAGCCCCAGCATTTT. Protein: CASSLDQTYSNQPQHF.

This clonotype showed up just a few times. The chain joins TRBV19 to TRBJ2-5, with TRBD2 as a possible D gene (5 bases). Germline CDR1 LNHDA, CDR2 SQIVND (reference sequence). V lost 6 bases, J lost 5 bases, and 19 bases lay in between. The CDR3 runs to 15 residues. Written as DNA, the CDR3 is TGTGCCAGTAGGTCCCCCTACGGAGGCGGGGAGACCCAGTACTTC. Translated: CASRSPYGGGETQYF.

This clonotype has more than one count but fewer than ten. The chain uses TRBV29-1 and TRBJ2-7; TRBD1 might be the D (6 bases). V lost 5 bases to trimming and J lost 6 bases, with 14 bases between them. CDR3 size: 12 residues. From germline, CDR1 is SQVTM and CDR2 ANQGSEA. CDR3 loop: CSVSTGRGEQYF. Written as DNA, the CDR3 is TGCAGCGTTTCAACAGGGCGAGGCGAGCAGTACTTC.

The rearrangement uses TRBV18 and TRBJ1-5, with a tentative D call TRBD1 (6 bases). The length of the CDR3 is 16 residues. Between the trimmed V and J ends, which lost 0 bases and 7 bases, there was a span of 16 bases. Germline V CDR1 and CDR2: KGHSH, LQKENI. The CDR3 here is CASSPPGQSGIQPQHF. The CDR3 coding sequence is TGTGCCAGCTCACCACCCGGACAGAGCGGGATCCAGCCCCAGCATTTT.

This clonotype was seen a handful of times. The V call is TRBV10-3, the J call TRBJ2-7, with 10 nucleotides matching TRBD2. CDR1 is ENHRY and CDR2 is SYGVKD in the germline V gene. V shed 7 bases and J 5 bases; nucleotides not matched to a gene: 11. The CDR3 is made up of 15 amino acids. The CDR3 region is CAITLAGAAMDEQYF. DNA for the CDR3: TGTGCCATCACCCTAGCGGGAGCCGCCATGGACGAGCAGTACTTC.

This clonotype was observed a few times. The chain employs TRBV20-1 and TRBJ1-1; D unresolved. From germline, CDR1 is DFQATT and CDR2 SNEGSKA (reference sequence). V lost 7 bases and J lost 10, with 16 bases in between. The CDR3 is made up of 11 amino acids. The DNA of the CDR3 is TGCAGTGTGATACCACCAGAGCCAGCTTTCTTT. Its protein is CSVIPPEPAFF.

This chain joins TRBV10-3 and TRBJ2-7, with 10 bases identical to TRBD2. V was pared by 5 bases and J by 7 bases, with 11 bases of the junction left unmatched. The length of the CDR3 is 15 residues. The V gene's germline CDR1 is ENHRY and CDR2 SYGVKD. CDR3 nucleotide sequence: TGTGCCATCAGTCCAGAGCGACTAGCGGGCAATGAGCAGTACTTC. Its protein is CAISPERLAGNEQYF.

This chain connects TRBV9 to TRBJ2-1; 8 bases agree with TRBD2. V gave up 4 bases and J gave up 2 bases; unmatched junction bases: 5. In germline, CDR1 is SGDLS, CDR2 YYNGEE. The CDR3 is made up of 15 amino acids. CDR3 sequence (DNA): TGTGCCAGCAGCCCAGCGGGAGAGACCTACAATGAGCAGTTCTTC. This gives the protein CASSPAGETYNEQFF. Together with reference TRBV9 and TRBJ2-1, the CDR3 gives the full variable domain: DSGVTQTPKHLITATGQRVTLRCSPRSGDLSVYWYQQSLDQGLQFLIQYYNGEERAKGNILERFSAQQFPDLHSELNLSSLELGDSALYFCASSPAGETYNEQFFGPGTRLTVL.

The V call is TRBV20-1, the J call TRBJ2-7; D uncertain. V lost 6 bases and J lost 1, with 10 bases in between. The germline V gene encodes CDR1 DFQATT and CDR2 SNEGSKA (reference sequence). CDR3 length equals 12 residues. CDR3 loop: CSAWVQSYEQYF. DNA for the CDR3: TGCAGTGCATGGGTCCAATCCTACGAGCAGTACTTC.

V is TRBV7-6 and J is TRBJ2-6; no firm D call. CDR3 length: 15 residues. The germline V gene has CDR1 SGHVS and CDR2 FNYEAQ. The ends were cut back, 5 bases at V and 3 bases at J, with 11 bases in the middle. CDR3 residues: CASSQPLGGANVLTF. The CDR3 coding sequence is TGTGCCAGCAGCCAACCCCTGGGTGGGGCCAACGTCCTGACTTTC. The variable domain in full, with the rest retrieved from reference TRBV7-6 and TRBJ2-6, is GAGVSQSPRYKVTKRGQDVALRCDPISGHVSLYWYRQALGQGPEFLTYFNYEAQQDKSGLPNDRFSAERPEGSISTLTIQRTEQRDSAMYRCASSQPLGGANVLTFGAGSRLTVL.

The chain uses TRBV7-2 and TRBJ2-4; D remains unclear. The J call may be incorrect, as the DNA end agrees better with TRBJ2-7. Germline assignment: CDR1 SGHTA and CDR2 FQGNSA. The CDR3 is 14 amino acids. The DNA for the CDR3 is TGTGCCAGCAGCTTAAGGTTCCCAGGCTACGAGCAGTACTTC. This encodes CASSLRFPGYEQYF.

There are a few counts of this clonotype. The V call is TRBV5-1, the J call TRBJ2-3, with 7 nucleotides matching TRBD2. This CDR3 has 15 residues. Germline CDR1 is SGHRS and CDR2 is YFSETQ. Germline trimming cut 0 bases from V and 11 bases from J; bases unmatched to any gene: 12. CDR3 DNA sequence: TGCGCCAGCAGCTTGGAAGGTCGTGTGCGGGAGCTGCAGTATTTT. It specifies CASSLEGRVRELQYF.